The subject of this entry is one T cell receptor (beta chain). The source of the sample is a study of blood T cell repertoires in COVID-19. Assay used: immunoSEQ multiplex PCR; TCRdb lists only in-frame clones, some missing. The sample consists of nearly 350,000 clones, around 90% of them appearing once. The CDR3 consists of 13 residues. The sequenced sample consisted of peripheral blood. The V gene is TRBV21-1, the J gene TRBJ2-7; TRBD1, as called in the table, went unchecked against the DNA. TRBV21-1 is termed a pseudogene. This receptor was obtained from a woman under 30 who had recovered from COVID-19. The CDR3 DNA sequence: TGTGCCAGCAGCACCTACAGCACCTACGAGCAGTACGTC. Protein: CASSTYSTYEQYV.